This record covers a single TCR beta chain. Its binding antigen is unknown. Base qualities were left out, and no much larger clone turns up one base away. Trimming removed 1 base from V and 10 bases from J, leaving 5 bases between the germline ends. The germline V gene (reference sequence) supplies CDR1 SEHNR and CDR2 FQNEAQ. Measured from the cysteine to the phenylalanine, the CDR3 is 11 residues long. Only the CDR3 portion is preserved as DNA: 33 bases, with reading frame beginning at the first base. Each donor gave one peripheral blood draw, about 110 mL on average, collected into heparinised tubes. Naive, central memory, regulatory and stem cell-like memory CD4+ T cells were sorted on a BD FACSAria II using a panel including CD45RO, CCR7, CD25, CD127, CD95 and CD27. A purity above 95% was achieved for all sorted populations. PBMCs were separated immediately by Lymphoprep density gradient centrifugation and were stained directly, without being cultured. So that batch effects would be minimized, each experiment stained and sorted samples in pairs, pairing one healthy donor with one patient.

The High Capacity cDNA Reverse Transcription Kit was used to reverse transcribe all of the isolated RNA, meaning that expressed TCRB transcripts were what got sequenced. Naive, central memory and regulatory T cell samples underwent deep immunoSEQ sequencing, averaging roughly 3.4 million total reads per sample. Sorted cells were lysed in RLT buffer, and RNA was extracted using DNase-treated RNeasy Micro or Mini kits according to cell number. Each cell subset was processed separately to prevent cross-contamination, with patient and healthy donor samples processed together. The immunoSEQ multiplex PCR was used to amplify TCRB sequences from cDNA, generating 87-bp fragments that spanned the CDR3 region. Sequencing of the amplicons was done on the Illumina HiSeq platform. Concerning the study's data processing: PCR bias was corrected computationally using synthetic template baselines, and reads within Hamming distance 2 were collapsed, with unmergeable singletons discarded. Reads were aligned against IMGT so that V, D and J genes, CDR3 length and insertions or deletions at six rearrangement sites could be assigned. Within each subset, clonotype counts were normalized to sorted cell number, and only after that were true diversity and Gini coefficients computed with the tcR R package. Repertoire sharing was quantified using the overlap coefficient calculated on TCRB nucleotide sequences. Out-of-frame TCRB sequences from naive cells were analyzed as a proxy for the pre-selection repertoire. Entries here come from immuneACCESS through TCRdb and include only in-frame sequences with V and J called. Some clones fail to appear in such tables; in the studies checked, an unresolved V gene covers under half of the shortfall, and the cause of the remainder is unknown. V and J calls and clone size are those listed in that table; D and trimming were worked out from the DNA. For this sample the table gives a few hundred thousand clones, of which about 15% were detected only once. The leading ten clones occupy less than 0.04% of the sample.

This sample stems from a study of beta chain features in type 1 diabetes (dated by TCRdb to 2016 to 2018). Describing the broader study: Mean age, gender distribution, total cell number and subset yield did not differ between patients and healthy donors. A total of 107,917,701 sorted cells were examined across all samples, and a strong correlation was observed between cell number per subset and RNA yield. In the study, TCRB repertoires of sorted circulating CD4+ T cell subsets from recently diagnosed type 1 diabetes patients were compared with those of matched healthy donors. Naive and central memory subsets were obtained from all 30 or so donors, but regulatory and stem cell-like memory subsets were isolated from only 8 patients and roughly eight healthy donors. The paper's findings and limits, for the study overall: The naive, central memory and regulatory TCRB repertoires appeared to resemble one another more closely among patients than among healthy donors. Because small numbers of individuals were included in the HLA sub-analyses, any influence of HLA type on TCRB rearrangement was left unresolved. A moderate but significant shortening of TCRB CDR3 length was observed in type 1 diabetes patients in all four CD4+ subsets. Shorter templates might be favored by PCR, yet because patient and control samples were amplified and corrected together, any such skew would affect both groups equally. Sequencing cDNA rather than genomic DNA could over-represent highly expressing activated cells, although activation and CD3 levels did not differ between groups. Patients with type 1 diabetes made fewer insertions and deleted more nucleotides at VDJ recombination sites, implying thymic rearrangement abnormalities.

The receptor was isolated from a man younger than 45 in good health. Recombination linked TRBV7-9 to TRBJ2-1; the D gene assignment is ambiguous. Specimen: naive CD4+ T cells from blood. According to the study, the label for this sample's cell subset or site signals: true naive CD4+ T cells. CDR3 loop: CASSLETEQFF. The nucleotide sequence is TGTGCCAGCAGCTTAGAGACAGAGCAGTTCTTC.